This paragraph reports one T cell receptor (beta chain). V was trimmed by 0 bases and J by 2 bases, leaving 7 bases between them. This CDR3 has 14 residues. The germline CDR1 and CDR2 sequences are DFQATT and SNEGSKA (reference sequence). The data belong to a study of blood T cells in healthy people across ages. Primers used in a second PCR of about 6 to 11 cycles were a sample-barcoded 5' primer and a J-beta primer mix. TCRdb called the 5' RACE reads again in MiXCR, with one record for every CDR3 protein. The sample lists more than 600,000 distinct CDR3 sequences, approximately 25% seen once, with 9.4% in the top ten. The data also belong to a second study, concerning T cells of mothers and their children.

What was sequenced was blood. This receptor was taken from a boy aged 5-17 years in good health. V usage is TRBV20-1 and J usage is TRBJ2-2; D is undetermined. The chain's CDR3 is CSAREAGNTGELFF. In DNA, the CDR3 is TGCAGTGCTAGAGAGGCTGGAAACACCGGGGAGCTGTTTTTT.